The present TCR beta chain was sequenced within a study of T cell responses to AZD1222 COVID-19 vaccine. Study findings and constraints: Scientists sampled the repertoires only once the peak T cell response had passed. Epitopes outside B.1.351 and B.1.1.7 mutated regions reportedly drew nearly half of spike TCRs. Donors skewed white British and female; clonal diversity was possibly underestimated.

Profiled with immunoSEQ multiplex PCR; TCRdb holds only in-frame clones, not every one. The sample records over 150,000 clones, over 80% being singletons. Concerning this clone: Its antigen is currently unknown.

The TCR originated in an adult who received the MenACWY meningococcal vaccine as a control. Sequenced material: peripheral blood, taken 28 days after the second dose of the MenACWY control vaccine.

The CDR3 region has the DNA TGTGCCAGCATAGATTTAGGGACAGGGATGACTGAAGCTTTCTTT. It encodes CASIDLGTGMTEAFF. The chain carries TRBV6-5 and TRBJ1-1, with 9 bases identical to TRBD1. This CDR3 contains 15 residues. Unmatched junction bases numbered 11, after V lost 7 bases and J lost 5 bases. Germline assignment: CDR1 MNHEY and CDR2 SVGAGI.